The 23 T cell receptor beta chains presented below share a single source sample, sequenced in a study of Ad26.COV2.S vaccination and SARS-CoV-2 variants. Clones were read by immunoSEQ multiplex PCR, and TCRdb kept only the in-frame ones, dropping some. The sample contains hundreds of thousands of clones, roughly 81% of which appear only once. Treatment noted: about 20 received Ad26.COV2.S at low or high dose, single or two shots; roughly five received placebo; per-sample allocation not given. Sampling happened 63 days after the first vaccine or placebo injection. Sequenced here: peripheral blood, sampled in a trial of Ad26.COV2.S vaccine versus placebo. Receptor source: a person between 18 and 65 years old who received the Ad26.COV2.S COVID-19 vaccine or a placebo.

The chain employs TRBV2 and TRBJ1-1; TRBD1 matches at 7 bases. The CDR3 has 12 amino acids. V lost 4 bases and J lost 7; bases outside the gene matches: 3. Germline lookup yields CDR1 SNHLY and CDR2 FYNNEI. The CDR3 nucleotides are TGTGCCAGCAGTGCCCGACAGGGTGAAGCTTTCTTT. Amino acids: CASSARQGEAFF.

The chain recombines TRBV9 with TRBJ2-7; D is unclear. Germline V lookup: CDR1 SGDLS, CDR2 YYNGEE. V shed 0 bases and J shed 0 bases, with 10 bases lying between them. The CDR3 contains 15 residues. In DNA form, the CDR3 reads TGTGCCAGCAGCGTAGAGATGGCAGCCTCCTACGAGCAGTACTTC. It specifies CASSVEMAASYEQYF.

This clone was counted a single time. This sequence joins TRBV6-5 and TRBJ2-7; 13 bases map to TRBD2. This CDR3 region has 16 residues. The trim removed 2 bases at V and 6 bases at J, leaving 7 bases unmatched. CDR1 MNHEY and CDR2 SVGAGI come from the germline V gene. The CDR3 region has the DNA TGTGCCAGCAGTTACACGAGGACTAGCGGGAGACGCGAGCAGTACTTC. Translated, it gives CASSYTRTSGRREQYF.

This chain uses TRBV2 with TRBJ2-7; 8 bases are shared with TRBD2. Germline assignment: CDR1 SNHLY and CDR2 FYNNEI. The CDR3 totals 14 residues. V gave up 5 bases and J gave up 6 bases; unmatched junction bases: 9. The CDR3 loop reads CASSPLAAPGEQYF. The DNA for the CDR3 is TGTGCCAGCAGTCCACTAGCGGCCCCAGGCGAGCAGTACTTC.

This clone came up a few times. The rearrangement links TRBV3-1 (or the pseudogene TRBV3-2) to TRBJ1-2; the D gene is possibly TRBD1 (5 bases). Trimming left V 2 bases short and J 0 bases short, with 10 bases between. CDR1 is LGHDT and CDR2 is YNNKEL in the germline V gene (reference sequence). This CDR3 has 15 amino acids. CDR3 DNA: TGTGCCAGCAGCCAAAGAACAGGCGCTAACTATGGCTACACCTTC. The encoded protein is CASSQRTGANYGYTF.

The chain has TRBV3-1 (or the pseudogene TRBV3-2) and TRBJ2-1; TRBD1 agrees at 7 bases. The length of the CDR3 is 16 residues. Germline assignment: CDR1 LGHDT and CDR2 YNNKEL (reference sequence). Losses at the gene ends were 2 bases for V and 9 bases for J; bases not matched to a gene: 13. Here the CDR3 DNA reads TGTGCCAGCAGCCAATTGGTGGCAGGGGGAAGAGGTGAGCAGTTCTTC. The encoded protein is CASSQLVAGGRGEQFF.

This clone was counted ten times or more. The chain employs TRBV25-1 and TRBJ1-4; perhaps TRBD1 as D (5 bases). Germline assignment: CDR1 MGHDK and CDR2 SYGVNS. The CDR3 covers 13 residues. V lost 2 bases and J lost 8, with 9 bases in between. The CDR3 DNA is TGTGCCAGCAGTGAAGGGGCGAAGGAAAAACTGTTTTTT. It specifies CASSEGAKEKLFF.

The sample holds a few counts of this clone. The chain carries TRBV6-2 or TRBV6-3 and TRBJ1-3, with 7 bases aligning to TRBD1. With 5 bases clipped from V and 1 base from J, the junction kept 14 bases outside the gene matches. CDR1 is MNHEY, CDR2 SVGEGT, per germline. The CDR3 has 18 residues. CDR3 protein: CASSPERTGRKSGNTIYF. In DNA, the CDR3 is TGTGCCAGCAGTCCGGAAAGGACAGGAAGAAAATCTGGAAACACCATATATTTT.

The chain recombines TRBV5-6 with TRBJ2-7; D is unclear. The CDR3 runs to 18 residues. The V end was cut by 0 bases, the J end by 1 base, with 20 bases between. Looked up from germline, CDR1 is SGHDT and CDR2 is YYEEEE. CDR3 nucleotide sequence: TGTGCCAGCAGCTTGGGGCTCGAGGCCGGCCTTTTTTCCTACGAGCAGTACTTC. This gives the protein CASSLGLEAGLFSYEQYF.

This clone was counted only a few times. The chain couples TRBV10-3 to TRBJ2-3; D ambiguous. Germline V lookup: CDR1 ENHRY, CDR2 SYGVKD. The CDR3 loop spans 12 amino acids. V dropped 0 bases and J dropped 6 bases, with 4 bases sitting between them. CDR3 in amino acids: CAISESKDTQYF. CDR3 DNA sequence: TGTGCCATCAGTGAGTCGAAGGATACGCAGTATTTT.

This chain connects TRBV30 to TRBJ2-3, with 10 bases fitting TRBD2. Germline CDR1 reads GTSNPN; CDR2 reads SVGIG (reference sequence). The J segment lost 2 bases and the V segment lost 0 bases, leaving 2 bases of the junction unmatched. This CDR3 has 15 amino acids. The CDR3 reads CAWSVGTSDTDTQYF. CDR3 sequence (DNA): TGTGCCTGGAGTGTCGGGACTAGCGACACAGATACGCAGTATTTT.

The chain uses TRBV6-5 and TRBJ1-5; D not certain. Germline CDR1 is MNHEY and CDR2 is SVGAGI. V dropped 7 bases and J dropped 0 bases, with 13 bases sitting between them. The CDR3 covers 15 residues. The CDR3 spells CASNDVIYSNQPQHF. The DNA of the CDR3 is TGTGCCAGCAACGACGTAATTTATAGCAATCAGCCCCAGCATTTT.

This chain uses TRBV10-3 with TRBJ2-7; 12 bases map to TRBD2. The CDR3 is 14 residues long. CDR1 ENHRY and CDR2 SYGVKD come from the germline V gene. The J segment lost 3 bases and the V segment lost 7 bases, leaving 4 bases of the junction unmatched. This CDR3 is CAITRTSGIYEQYF. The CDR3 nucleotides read TGTGCCATCACCCGGACTAGCGGGATCTACGAGCAGTACTTC.

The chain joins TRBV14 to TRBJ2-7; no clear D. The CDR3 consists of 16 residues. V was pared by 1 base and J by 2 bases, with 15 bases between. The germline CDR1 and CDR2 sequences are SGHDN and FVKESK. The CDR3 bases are TGTGCCAGCAGCCAAGTTTCCCCGATGCCTCCCTACGAGCAGTACTTC. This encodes CASSQVSPMPPYEQYF.

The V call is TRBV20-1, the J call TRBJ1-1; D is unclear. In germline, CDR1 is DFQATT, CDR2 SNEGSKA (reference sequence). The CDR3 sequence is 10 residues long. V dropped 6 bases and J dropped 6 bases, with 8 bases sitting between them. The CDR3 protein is CSAEGSEAFF. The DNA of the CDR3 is TGCAGTGCGGAGGGATCTGAAGCTTTCTTT.

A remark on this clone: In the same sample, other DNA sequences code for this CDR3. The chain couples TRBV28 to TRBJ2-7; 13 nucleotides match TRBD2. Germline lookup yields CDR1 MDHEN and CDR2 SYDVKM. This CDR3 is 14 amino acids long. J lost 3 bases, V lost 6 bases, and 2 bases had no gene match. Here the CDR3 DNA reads TGTGCCAGCAGCAGGACTAGCGGGAGCTACGAGCAGTACTTC. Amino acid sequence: CASSRTSGSYEQYF.

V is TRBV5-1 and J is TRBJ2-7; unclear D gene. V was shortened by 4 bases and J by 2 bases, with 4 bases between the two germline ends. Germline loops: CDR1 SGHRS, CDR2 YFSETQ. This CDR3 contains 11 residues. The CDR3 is CASSGTYEQYF. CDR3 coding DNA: TGCGCCAGCAGCGGTACCTACGAGCAGTACTTC.

The CDR3 protein is CASSRTSGSPSTDTQYF. The CDR3 DNA is TGTGCCAGCAGTCGGACTAGCGGGTCCCCTAGCACAGATACGCAGTATTTT. This chain connects TRBV5-6 to TRBJ2-3; 11 bases line up with TRBD2. This CDR3 is 17 amino acids long. V dropped 5 bases and J dropped 0; count of bases not matched to a gene: 8. CDR1 and CDR2 from the germline V gene are SGHDT and YYEEEE.

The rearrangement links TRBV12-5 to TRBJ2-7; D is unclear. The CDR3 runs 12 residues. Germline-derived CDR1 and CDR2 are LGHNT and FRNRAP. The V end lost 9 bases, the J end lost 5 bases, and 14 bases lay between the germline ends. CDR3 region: CASRRWSDEQYF. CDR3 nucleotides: TGTGCTAGCCGTAGGTGGTCCGACGAGCAGTACTTC.

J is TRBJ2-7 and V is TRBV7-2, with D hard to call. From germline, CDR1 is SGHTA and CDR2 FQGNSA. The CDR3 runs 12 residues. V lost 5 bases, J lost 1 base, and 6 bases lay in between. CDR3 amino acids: CASSPLSYEQYF. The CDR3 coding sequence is TGTGCCAGCAGCCCCCTTTCCTACGAGCAGTACTTC.

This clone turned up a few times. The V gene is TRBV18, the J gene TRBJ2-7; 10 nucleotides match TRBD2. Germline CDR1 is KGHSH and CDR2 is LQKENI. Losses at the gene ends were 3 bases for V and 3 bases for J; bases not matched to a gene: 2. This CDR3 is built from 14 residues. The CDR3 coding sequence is TGTGCCAGCTCACCGGCTAGCGGGAGCTACGAGCAGTACTTC. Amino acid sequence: CASSPASGSYEQYF.

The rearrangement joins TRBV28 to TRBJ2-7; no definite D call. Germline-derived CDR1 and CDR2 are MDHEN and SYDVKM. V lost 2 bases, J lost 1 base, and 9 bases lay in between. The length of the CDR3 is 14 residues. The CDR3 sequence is CASSLRQISYEQYF. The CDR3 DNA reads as TGTGCCAGCAGTTTAAGGCAGATTTCCTACGAGCAGTACTTC.

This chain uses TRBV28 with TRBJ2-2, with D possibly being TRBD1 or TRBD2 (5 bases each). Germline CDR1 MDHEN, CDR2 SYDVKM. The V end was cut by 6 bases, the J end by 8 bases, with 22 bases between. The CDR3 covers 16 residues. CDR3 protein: CASRIVWGPQGGELFF. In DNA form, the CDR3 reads TGTGCCAGCAGAATCGTGTGGGGACCTCAAGGGGGGGAGCTGTTTTTT.